This T cell receptor beta chain was captured by sequencing in a study of control samples from healthy donors and cancer patients. Sequencing was performed with immunoSEQ multiplex PCR; in TCRdb, only in-frame clones are kept and a portion is missing. This table has roughly 130,000 clones, around 93% appearing once. Germline CDR1 SGHAT, CDR2 FQNNGV. The CDR3 has 18 residues. V lost 0 bases and J lost 2, with 14 bases in between. The specimen sequenced was blood. The genes are TRBV11-2 and TRBJ1-6; D is undetermined. The source of this sequence is a young man in good health. The CDR3 coding sequence is TGTGCCAGCAGCTTAGATCCGAAAGGGAGGCCCTATAATTCACCCCTCCACTTT. Translated, it gives CASSLDPKGRPYNSPLHF.